This record covers a single T cell receptor (beta chain). These data come from a study of blood T cell repertoires in COVID-19. Study information: Some COVID-19 samples were acute and others convalescent; all came from the United States, Italy and Spain. T cells, B-cell-depleted T cells, or PBMCs provided the cDNA or gDNA that served as material.

Original methodology: Nucleated cell number was recorded as an estimate derived from reference gene primer amplification. Generated by immunoSEQ multiplex PCR, the TCRdb table keeps only in-frame clones and is missing some. V, J and clone size were drawn from that table, and D and trimming were deduced from the DNA. The sample contains 190,000 or so clones, approximately 87% of which appear only once. Between the trimmed V and J ends, which lost 0 bases and 0 bases, there was a span of 11 bases. Germline V gene data show CDR1 as PRHDT and CDR2 as FYEKMQ (reference sequence). The CDR3 loop spans 16 amino acids.

Sequenced sample: peripheral blood. This chain connects TRBV13 to TRBJ1-2; possible D gene TRBD1, 6 bases. This clonotype originated in a woman younger than 35 who had recovered from COVID-19. This CDR3 is CASSLGRQGTNYGYTF. CDR3 nucleotides: TGTGCCAGCAGCTTAGGAAGGCAGGGGACTAACTATGGCTACACCTTC. Drawing the rest from reference TRBV13 and TRBJ1-2, the complete variable domain is AAGVIQSPRHLIKEKRETATLKCYPIPRHDTVYWYQQGPGQDPQFLISFYEKMQSDKGSIPDRFSAQQFSDYHSELNMSSLELGDSALYFCASSLGRQGTNYGYTFGSGTRLTVV.